The 19 T cell receptor beta chains given below trace back to one sample, sequenced in a study of cytomegalovirus exposure and HLA in healthy donors. The study ran its PCR with 60 Vbeta and 13 Jbeta primers. Produced via immunoSEQ multiplex PCR; TCRdb's table is partial and in-frame only. Of more than 100,000 clones detected, more than 60% appear once; the ten largest clones hold 10%. The sample taken for sequencing was PBMCs. These receptors were collected from a man aged 35-49 years in good health and CMV-seropositive.

This clone has only a few counts. This chain joins TRBV5-4 and TRBJ2-7, with D possibly TRBD2 on 6 matching bases. The CDR3 length is 11 residues. Trimming shortened V by 4 bases and J by 7 bases, and 9 bases separated the two germline ends. The germline V gene encodes CDR1 SGHNT and CDR2 YYREEE (reference sequence). CDR3 in amino acids: CASSRGREQYF. Here the CDR3 DNA reads TGTGCCAGCAGCCGAGGGAGGGAGCAGTACTTC.

The rearrangement joins TRBV5-1 to TRBJ2-7; a possible D gene is TRBD2 (6 bases). Germline V lookup: CDR1 SGHRS, CDR2 YFSETQ. V shed 3 bases and J shed 4 bases, with 14 bases lying between them. This CDR3 is 14 amino acids long. The CDR3 is CASSWRGSGYEQYF. The CDR3 DNA sequence: TGCGCCAGCAGCTGGAGGGGCTCTGGGTACGAGCAGTACTTC.

This clone was counted only a few times. This chain joins TRBV4-2 and TRBJ1-6, with 7 bases aligning to TRBD1. CDR1 LGHNA and CDR2 YNFKEQ come from the germline V gene. The CDR3 is made up of 15 amino acids. The V segment lost 5 bases and the J segment 5 bases; nucleotides outside the gene matches: 6. In DNA form, the CDR3 reads TGTGCCAGCAGCGTCCCGGGACAGCATAATTCACCCCTCCACTTT. It is translated as CASSVPGQHNSPLHF.

V is TRBV27 and J is TRBJ1-5; D unresolved. CDR1 and CDR2 (germline): MNHEY, SMNVEV (reference sequence). The CDR3 consists of 17 residues. The V and J ends lost 2 bases and 1 base respectively, with 15 bases between them. This CDR3 is CASSLRHSDMSNQPQHF. The CDR3 nucleotides read TGTGCCAGCAGTTTACGACATTCCGACATGAGCAATCAGCCCCAGCATTTT.

This chain joins TRBV25-1 and TRBJ2-3; weak D call: TRBD2 (5 bases). The CDR3 length is 16 residues. Germline V gene sequence: CDR1 MGHDK, CDR2 SYGVNS. Trimming removed 1 base at V and 0 bases at J, with 11 bases between. CDR3 DNA: TGTGCCAGCAGTGAATCCCTAGCAGGTAGCACAGATACGCAGTATTTT. It translates to CASSESLAGSTDTQYF.

In its sample, this clone was seen a few times. V and J are TRBV5-1 and TRBJ1-2; 8 positions match TRBD1. The CDR3 spans 14 residues. Germline CDR1 is SGHRS and CDR2 is YFSETQ. Trimming took 3 bases from V and 8 from J; bases not matched to a gene: 9. CDR3 DNA sequence: TGCGCCAGCAGCTCCGGACAGGGAGAGTACGGCTACACCTTC. Amino acids: CASSSGQGEYGYTF.

The chain employs TRBV27 and TRBJ2-7, with TRBD1 matching 7 bases. Germline V gene data show CDR1 as MNHEY and CDR2 as SMNVEV (reference sequence). CDR3 length: 15 residues. The J segment lost 3 bases and the V segment lost 3 bases, leaving 8 bases of the junction unmatched. Here the CDR3 DNA reads TGTGCCAGCAGTTTCGTGACAGGGAGATTCTACGAGCAGTACTTC. Amino acids: CASSFVTGRFYEQYF.

The rearrangement links TRBV28 to TRBJ2-5, with D tentatively TRBD1 (6 bases). Trimming removed 3 bases at V and 6 bases at J, with 20 bases between. Germline V gene data show CDR1 as MDHEN and CDR2 as SYDVKM. The CDR3 runs 16 residues. The CDR3 DNA is TGTGCCAGCAGTTTTTTCCGGACAGCGCGAAGAAAGACCCAGTACTTC. It encodes CASSFFRTARRKTQYF.

The J gene is TRBJ2-5, the V gene TRBV7-9; 7 bases map to TRBD1. CDR1 is SEHNR and CDR2 is FQNEAQ in the germline V gene (reference sequence). Losses at the gene ends were 5 bases for V and 2 bases for J; bases not matched to a gene: 5. This CDR3 is 14 amino acids long. CDR3: CASSGRQGQETQYF. Written as DNA, the CDR3 is TGTGCCAGCAGCGGACGACAGGGTCAAGAGACCCAGTACTTC.

This clone has just one count. In the same sample, other DNA sequences code for this CDR3. The genes are TRBV29-1 and TRBJ1-2; no reliable D call. Germline-derived CDR1 and CDR2 are SQVTM and ANQGSEA. CDR3 length equals 11 residues. V dropped 3 bases and J dropped 6 bases, with 8 bases sitting between them. CDR3 sequence reads: CSVEGNDGYTF. CDR3 nucleotide sequence: TGCAGCGTTGAGGGCAACGATGGCTACACCTTC.

The chain has TRBV15 and TRBJ2-5; TRBD2 agrees at 11 bases. V shed 3 bases, J shed 4 bases, and the junction held 7 bases outside the gene matches. Germline V gene sequence: CDR1 LNHNV, CDR2 YYDKDF (reference sequence). The CDR3 length is 16 residues. CDR3: CATSSRTSGLSETQYF. The CDR3 region has the DNA TGTGCCACCAGCAGTCGGACTAGCGGGTTGTCAGAGACCCAGTACTTC.

This clone turned up a few times. The CDR3 loop reads CASSERDNSGNTIYF. The DNA for the CDR3 is TGTGCCAGCAGTGAGAGAGACAACTCTGGAAACACCATATATTTT. The chain employs TRBV25-1 and TRBJ1-3; D unclear. Germline V CDR1 and CDR2: MGHDK, SYGVNS. V lost 3 bases, J lost 0 bases, and 9 bases lay in between. The CDR3 length is 15 residues. Filled out from reference TRBV25-1 and TRBJ1-3, the complete variable domain reads EADIYQTPRYLVIGTGKKITLECSQTMGHDKMYWYQQDPGMELHLIHYSYGVNSTEKGDLSSESTVSRIRTEHFPLTLESARPSHTSQYLCASSERDNSGNTIYFGEGSWLTVV.

This rearrangement joins TRBV2 to TRBJ1-5; 7 bases map to TRBD1. V lost 6 bases to trimming and J lost 2 bases; unmatched junction nucleotides: 7. There are 15 residues in the CDR3. CDR1 and CDR2 from the germline V gene are SNHLY and FYNNEI. The CDR3, as DNA: TGTGCCAGCAGCGAGCAGGGGGGAGGCAATCAGCCCCAGCATTTT. As protein: CASSEQGGGNQPQHF.

This clone came up a few times. The rearrangement links TRBV9 to TRBJ1-3; D perhaps matches TRBD1 (6 bases). Trimming left V 2 bases short and J 0 bases short, with 12 bases between. Looked up from germline, CDR1 is SGDLS and CDR2 is YYNGEE. The CDR3 runs to 16 residues. CDR3 residues: CASSVGQRISGNTIYF. DNA of the CDR3: TGTGCCAGCAGCGTGGGACAACGAATCTCTGGAAACACCATATATTTT. Based on the CDR3 plus reference TRBV9 and TRBJ1-3, the full variable domain is DSGVTQTPKHLITATGQRVTLRCSPRSGDLSVYWYQQSLDQGLQFLIQYYNGEERAKGNILERFSAQQFPDLHSELNLSSLELGDSALYFCASSVGQRISGNTIYFGEGSWLTVV.

The chain links TRBV11-2 to TRBJ2-7, with D maybe TRBD1 (6 bases). This CDR3 region has 14 residues. Germline loops: CDR1 SGHAT, CDR2 FQNNGV. The V and J ends lost 5 bases and 8 bases respectively, with 19 bases between them. In nucleotides, the CDR3 is TGTGCCAGCAGCCTCGACAGAGGGACAACGAAGCAGTACTTC. Protein sequence: CASSLDRGTTKQYF.

The rearrangement links TRBV5-1 to TRBJ1-3, with 7 bases aligning to TRBD1. V lost 4 bases to trimming and J lost 1 base; unmatched junction nucleotides: 2. Germline-derived CDR1 and CDR2 are SGHRS and YFSETQ. CDR3 length: 14 amino acids. The CDR3 loop reads CASSVQGSGNTIYF. Here the CDR3 DNA reads TGCGCCAGCAGCGTACAGGGGTCTGGAAACACCATATATTTT.

This rearrangement joins TRBV28 to TRBJ2-1; D possibly corresponds to TRBD2 (9 bases). In germline, CDR1 is MDHEN, CDR2 SYDVKM. Trimming took 4 bases from V and 9 from J, leaving 19 bases between them. The CDR3 contains 15 residues. CDR3 coding DNA: TGTGCCAGCAGTTCCCCTAGCGGGACAGGTGGTGAGCAGTTCTTC. It codes for CASSSPSGTGGEQFF.

V gene TRBV5-1 combines with J gene TRBJ2-5; 12 nucleotides match TRBD1. CDR3 size: 16 residues. Looked up from germline, CDR1 is SGHRS and CDR2 is YFSETQ. The J segment lost 5 bases and the V segment lost 2 bases, leaving 7 bases of the junction unmatched. CDR3 bases: TGCGCCAGCAGCTTCCCCGGGACAGGGGGCGCGGAGACCCAGTACTTC. Translating gives CASSFPGTGGAETQYF.

This clone appeared once. The chain joins TRBV5-4 to TRBJ2-1; 9 bases are shared with TRBD2. V dropped 4 bases and J dropped 5; count of bases not matched to a gene: 10. Germline V gene data show CDR1 as SGHNT and CDR2 as YYREEE (reference sequence). This CDR3 spans 16 amino acids. CDR3 nucleotides: TGTGCCAGCAGCCGAGGGACTAGCAGGACCCACAATGAGCAGTTCTTC. Its translation: CASSRGTSRTHNEQFF. Complete variable domain (other parts from reference TRBV5-4 and TRBJ2-1): ETGVTQSPTHLIKTRGQQVTLRCSSQSGHNTVSWYQQALGQGPQFIFQYYREEENGRGNFPPRFSGLQFPNYSSELNVNALELDDSALYLCASSRGTSRTHNEQFFGPGTRLTVL.